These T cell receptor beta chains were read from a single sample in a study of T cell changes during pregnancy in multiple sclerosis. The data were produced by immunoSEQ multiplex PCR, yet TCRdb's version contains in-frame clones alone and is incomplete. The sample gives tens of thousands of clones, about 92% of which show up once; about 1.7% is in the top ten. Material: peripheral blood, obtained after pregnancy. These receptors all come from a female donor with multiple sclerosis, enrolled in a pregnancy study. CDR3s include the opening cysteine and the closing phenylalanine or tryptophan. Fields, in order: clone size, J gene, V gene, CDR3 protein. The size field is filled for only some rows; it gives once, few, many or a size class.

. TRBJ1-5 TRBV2 CASSEAGRGNQPQHF
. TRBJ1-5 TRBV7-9 CASSLGGANSNQPQHF
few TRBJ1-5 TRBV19 CASSPWGQGETQPQHF
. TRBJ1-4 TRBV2 CASSWTQGRGTNEKLFF
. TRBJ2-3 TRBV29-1 CSVGLAESTDTQYF
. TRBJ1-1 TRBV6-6 CASSYSTGKEAFF
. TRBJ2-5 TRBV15 CATSRDERPRETQYF
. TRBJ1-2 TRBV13 CASSKGQGAMDGYTF
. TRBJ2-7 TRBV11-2 CASSLGEWPYEQYF
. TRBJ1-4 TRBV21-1 CASSTPGQAHEKLFF
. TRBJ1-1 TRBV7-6 CASSSLPNTEAFF
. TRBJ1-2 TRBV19 CATSTTQGNYGYTF
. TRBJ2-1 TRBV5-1 CASSHPEGANEQFF
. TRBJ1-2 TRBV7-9 CASSLLQHGYTF
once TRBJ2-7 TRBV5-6 CASSPWRAGVLSYEQYF
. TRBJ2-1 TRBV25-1 CASSTSGTSYNEQFF
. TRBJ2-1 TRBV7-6 CASSPLAGGYNEQFF
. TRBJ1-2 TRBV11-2 CASVWGDLEEGYTF
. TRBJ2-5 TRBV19 CASRRGGLETQYF
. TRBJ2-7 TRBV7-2 CASGSGRYSYEQYF
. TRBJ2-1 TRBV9 CASRKGGVTRLAGDNEQFF
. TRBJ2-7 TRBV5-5 CASSLGLTLAGSYEQYF
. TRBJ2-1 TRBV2 CASSEMAPYNEQFF
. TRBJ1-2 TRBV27 CASSPDRYYGYTF
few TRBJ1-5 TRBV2 CASSEVGDQPQHF
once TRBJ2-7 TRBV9 CASSGGTGLYEQYF
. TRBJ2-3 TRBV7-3 CASSEDSYTQYF
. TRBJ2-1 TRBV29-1 CSVGGLAGAYNEQFF
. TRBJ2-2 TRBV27 CASSTGFRRTGELFF
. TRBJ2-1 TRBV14 CASRYRGNNEQFF
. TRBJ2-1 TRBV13 CASSPKAGAYNEQFF
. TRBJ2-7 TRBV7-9 CASSLAGTGAAISYF
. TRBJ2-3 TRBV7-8 CASSLPTDTRTSGRNADTQYF
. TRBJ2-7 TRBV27 CASSFGGGQGTYEQYF
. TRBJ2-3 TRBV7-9 CASSLSLSRSGDTQYF
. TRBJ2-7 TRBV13 CASSLGELAGYSYEQYF
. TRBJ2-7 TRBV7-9 CASSSSPGQGDYEQYF